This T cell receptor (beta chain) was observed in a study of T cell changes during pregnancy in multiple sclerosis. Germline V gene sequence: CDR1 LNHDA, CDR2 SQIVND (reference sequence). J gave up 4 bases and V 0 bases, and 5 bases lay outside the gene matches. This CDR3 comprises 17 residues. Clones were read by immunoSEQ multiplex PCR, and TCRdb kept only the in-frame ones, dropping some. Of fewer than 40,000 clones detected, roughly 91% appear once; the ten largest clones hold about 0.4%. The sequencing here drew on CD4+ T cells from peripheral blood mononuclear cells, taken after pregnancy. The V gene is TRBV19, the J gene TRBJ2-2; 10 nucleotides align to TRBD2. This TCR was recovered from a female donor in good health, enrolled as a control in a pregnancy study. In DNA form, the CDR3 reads TGTGCCAGTAGTATAGAAACTAGCGGGACCGCCACCGGGGAGCTGTTTTTT. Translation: CASSIETSGTATGELFF.